The clone carrying this T cell receptor beta chain was picked up a small number of times. Its antigen is unidentified. Extracted RNA was reverse transcribed, and the resulting cDNA served as sequencing template. The protocol was immunoSEQ multiplex PCR, while the TCRdb copy is restricted to in-frame clones and leaves out a portion. The sample carries about 64,000 clones, 44% recorded once. This record comes from a study of CD8+ T cells in alopecia areata. Study-wide results and limits: Alphabeta T cells residing in normal skin are also sequenced in scalp samples.

V lost 2 bases, J lost 6 bases, and 10 bases stayed unmatched. The germline V gene has CDR1 SQVTM and CDR2 ANQGSEA. The CDR3 loop spans 14 amino acids. The V gene is TRBV29-1, the J gene TRBJ2-7; 7 bases align to TRBD2. Sequenced material: NKG2D-low CD8+ T cells sorted from blood. This clonotype originated in a human donor with alopecia areata. This CDR3 reads CSVEPGRGPGEQYF. In nucleotides, the CDR3 is TGCAGCGTTGAACCGGGGAGGGGCCCTGGCGAGCAGTACTTC.